One sample yielded the 29 T cell receptor beta chains listed below, sequenced in a study of T-cell memory formation after mild COVID-19. MiXCR was run by TCRdb on the 5' RACE reads, yielding one entry per CDR3 protein. The repertoire holds 300,000 to 400,000 distinct CDR3 sequences, with about 15% as singletons. Sequencing was done on a sample of PBMCs or a T cell subset sorted from them (not recorded which). These receptor sequences come from a man aged 18-30 years who had mild COVID-19 (a few samples of this study predate the infection). Cell type and time point are not known.

This clonotype has just a few counts. This rearrangement joins TRBV6-5 to TRBJ2-1; 9 nucleotides line up with TRBD1. Germline V gives CDR1 MNHEY, CDR2 SVGAGI. V trimming: 0 bases; J trimming: 16 bases; junction bases outside the gene matches: 13. This CDR3 is built from 15 residues. CDR3: CASSYSTPIRDRVFF. In DNA, the CDR3 is TGTGCCAGCAGTTACTCGACGCCGATCCGGGACAGGGTCTTCTTC.

This clonotype was detected a few times. The chain has TRBV5-1 and TRBJ2-3; D may be TRBD2 (6 bases). Trimming took 2 bases from V and 4 from J, leaving 11 bases between them. From germline, CDR1 is SGHRS and CDR2 YFSETQ. CDR3 length equals 14 residues. The CDR3 is CASSLLAQADTQYF. In DNA form, the CDR3 reads TGCGCCAGCAGCTTACTAGCCCAGGCAGATACGCAGTATTTT.

At least ten counts were recorded for this clonotype. This rearrangement joins TRBV5-1 to TRBJ2-4, with a weak D call TRBD2 (6 bases). V lost 2 bases to trimming and J lost 5 bases, with 11 bases between them. CDR1 is SGHRS, CDR2 YFSETQ, per germline. The CDR3 runs to 14 residues. CDR3 nucleotides: TGCGCCAGCAGCTTTGCGTCGGGGGAAAACATTCAGTACTTC. Translation: CASSFASGENIQYF.

This rearrangement joins TRBV20-1 to TRBJ1-4; no reliable D call. The germline V and J ends were trimmed by 3 bases and 4 bases, with 6 bases remaining between them. This CDR3 is 12 amino acids long. The germline gives CDR1 DFQATT, CDR2 SNEGSKA (reference sequence). CDR3 region: CSASSYNEKLFF. For the CDR3, the DNA is TGCAGTGCTAGCAGTTATAATGAAAAACTGTTTTTT.

There are a few counts of this clonotype. The chain uses TRBV9 and TRBJ1-1; D unresolved. V dropped 0 bases and J dropped 0 bases, with 3 bases sitting between them. The CDR3 consists of 13 residues. Germline values: CDR1 SGDLS, CDR2 YYNGEE. CDR3 nucleotides: TGTGCCAGCAGCGTAGAACTGAACACTGAAGCTTTCTTT. It yields the protein CASSVELNTEAFF.

V usage is TRBV20-1 and J usage is TRBJ2-3; the match to TRBD2 covers 7 bases. Trimming removed 5 bases from V and 6 bases from J; junction bases left unmatched: 14. The CDR3 is made up of 15 amino acids. CDR1 and CDR2 (germline): DFQATT, SNEGSKA (reference sequence). The CDR3, as DNA: TGCAGTGCTCCCCCTAGGAGCGGGGTTGGGGATACGCAGTATTTT. It specifies CSAPPRSGVGDTQYF.

This clonotype was counted only a few times. The V and J genes are TRBV25-1 and TRBJ2-7; 11 nucleotides match TRBD2. The V gene end was trimmed by 0 bases and the J gene end by 6 bases; junction bases not matched to a gene: 10. The CDR3 extends over 17 amino acids. Germline assignment: CDR1 MGHDK and CDR2 SYGVNS. CDR3 sequence (DNA): TGTGCCAGCAGTGAATATATTAGCGGGGGGGCCCGGGGCGAGCAGTACGTC. Protein sequence: CASSEYISGGARGEQYV.

Only a few counts were recorded for this clonotype. The chain has TRBV29-1 and TRBJ1-1; TRBD1 is a possible D gene (5 bases). The CDR3 runs to 12 residues. The V and J ends lost 4 bases and 5 bases respectively, with 11 bases between them. Germline values: CDR1 SQVTM, CDR2 ANQGSEA. The chain's CDR3 is CSVARRGTEAFF. The CDR3 DNA is TGCAGCGTTGCCAGGAGGGGTACTGAAGCTTTCTTT.

The chain joins TRBV4-1 to TRBJ1-6, with D possibly being TRBD1 (6 bases). The CDR3 has 15 residues. Germline-derived CDR1 and CDR2 are MGHRA and YSYEKL. The ends were cut back, 1 base at V and 11 bases at J, with 15 bases in the middle. The CDR3 DNA follows: TGCGCCAGCAGCCAAGGGCCAACAGGGCCACCACCCCTCCACTTT. The encoded protein is CASSQGPTGPPPLHF.

Worth noting for this clonotype: It is likely a read error, because the conserved phenylalanine at the end of the CDR3 is missing. The DNA is left out, because the CDR3 cannot be placed on it with certainty; the CDR3 is given as TCRdb lists it. This rearrangement joins TRBV6-5 to TRBJ2-7. Including both end residues, the CDR3 is 9 amino acids long. Germline V gene sequence: CDR1 MNHEY, CDR2 SVGAGI. CDR3 in amino acids: CASRKGSSD.

This clonotype was counted only a few times. The rearrangement links TRBV7-6 to TRBJ2-3, with TRBD2 matching over 9 bases. Losses at the gene ends were 3 bases for V and 2 bases for J; bases not matched to a gene: 3. Germline lookup yields CDR1 SGHVS and CDR2 FNYEAQ. The CDR3 consists of 15 residues. The CDR3 spells CASSLGLAITDTQYF. The DNA for the CDR3 is TGTGCCAGCAGCTTGGGACTAGCTATCACAGATACGCAGTATTTT.

This clonotype was seen many times. CDR3 bases: TGCAGTGCCTTGTCACACTCCTACAATGAGCAGTTCTTC. Its protein is CSALSHSYNEQFF. The rearrangement joins TRBV20-1 to TRBJ2-1; no clear D gene. CDR1 is DFQATT and CDR2 is SNEGSKA in the germline V gene (reference sequence). V lost 6 bases and J 0 bases, leaving 9 bases between the germline ends. The CDR3 is 13 amino acids.

The V call is TRBV27, the J call TRBJ2-2; 7 bases agree with TRBD1. Trimming removed 8 bases from V and 10 bases from J; junction bases left unmatched: 10. Germline CDR1 MNHEY, CDR2 SMNVEV (reference sequence). The CDR3 consists of 13 residues. CDR3 sequence: CASGLTGVVELFF. The CDR3 DNA is TGTGCCAGCGGGCTTACAGGGGTGGTGGAGCTGTTTTTT.

This clonotype was seen a few times. The chain uses TRBV7-2 and TRBJ2-5; 9 bases agree with TRBD1. The V segment lost 3 bases and the J segment 5 bases; nucleotides outside the gene matches: 10. In germline, CDR1 is SGHTA, CDR2 FQGNSA. This CDR3 is 16 amino acids long. The CDR3: CASSFASDRGRETQYF. The CDR3 nucleotides read TGTGCCAGCAGCTTTGCCTCGGACAGGGGAAGGGAGACCCAGTACTTC.

This clonotype has just one count. The rearrangement links TRBV7-2 to TRBJ1-2, with 7 bases matching TRBD1. The V segment lost 6 bases and the J segment 1 base; nucleotides outside the gene matches: 8. CDR3 length equals 15 residues. CDR1 SGHTA and CDR2 FQGNSA come from the germline V gene. CDR3 loop: CASRTLQGGNYGYTF. The CDR3 DNA reads as TGTGCCAGCAGAACATTGCAGGGGGGTAACTATGGCTACACCTTC.

This clonotype has a handful of counts. The chain uses TRBV18 and TRBJ2-1; tentative D call: TRBD1 (6 bases). CDR1 is KGHSH and CDR2 is LQKENI in the germline V gene. Trimming stripped 1 base from V and 8 bases from J, with 12 bases between. The CDR3 consists of 14 residues. CDR3 residues: CASSPRAGADEQFF. CDR3 DNA: TGTGCCAGCTCACCACGGGCAGGGGCGGATGAGCAGTTCTTC.

The chain links TRBV5-6 to TRBJ2-7, with D perhaps being TRBD1 or TRBD2 (6 bases each). This CDR3 has 14 residues. CDR1 SGHDT and CDR2 YYEEEE come from the germline V gene. Trimming took off 9 bases at V and 2 bases at J, with 18 bases between the two ends. CDR3 protein: CATHRGPDPYEQYF. CDR3 coding DNA: TGTGCCACGCACCGGGGGCCTGATCCCTACGAGCAGTACTTC.

This clonotype was seen only a few times. The chain combines TRBV5-5 with TRBJ1-1; D perhaps matches TRBD1 (6 bases). The CDR3 is 14 residues long. Germline V gene sequence: CDR1 SGHKS, CDR2 YYEKEE (reference sequence). V lost 4 bases and J 3 bases, leaving 13 bases between the germline ends. The CDR3 sequence: CASSDGTPYTEAFF. The CDR3 coding sequence is TGTGCCAGCAGCGACGGGACACCTTACACTGAAGCTTTCTTT.

The chain uses TRBV5-6 and TRBJ2-3, with TRBD1 matching over 9 bases. Germline values: CDR1 SGHDT, CDR2 YYEEEE. This CDR3 has 15 amino acids. The V and J ends lost 0 bases and 6 bases, in that order; junction bases with no gene match: 5. In nucleotides, the CDR3 is TGTGCCAGCAGCTTGGACAGGGGGCGACTGGATACGCAGTATTTT. This gives the protein CASSLDRGRLDTQYF.

This clonotype was detected ten times or more. The CDR3 nucleotides read TGTGCCACCAGTTTAGACAGGATGGACAATGAGCAGTTCTTC. Protein: CATSLDRMDNEQFF. The rearrangement joins TRBV24-1 to TRBJ2-1; TRBD1 might be the D (6 bases). Germline V gene data show CDR1 as KGHDR and CDR2 as SFDVKD. This CDR3 has 14 residues. The V end lost 6 bases, the J end lost 5 bases, and 13 bases lay between the germline ends.

This clonotype was observed a handful of times. The CDR3: CSASPGQGRPHNYGYTF. CDR3 bases: TGCAGTGCTTCACCGGGACAGGGAAGGCCCCATAACTATGGCTACACCTTC. The chain couples TRBV20-1 to TRBJ1-2; 9 bases line up with TRBD1. The CDR3 spans 17 residues. The germline gives CDR1 DFQATT, CDR2 SNEGSKA (reference sequence). V lost 5 bases and J lost 1; bases outside the gene matches: 14.

The CDR3 DNA reads TGTGCCAGCAGTTACTGGCTGGGAGGATTTGGGGAGACCCAGTACTTC. It is translated as CASSYWLGGFGETQYF. The V call is TRBV6-5, the J call TRBJ2-5; perhaps TRBD2 as D (6 bases). CDR1 is MNHEY and CDR2 is SVGAGI in the germline V gene. The CDR3 runs to 16 residues. V gave up 1 base and J gave up 5 bases, with 17 bases separating them.

The table lists this clonotype with many counts. The rearrangement uses TRBV5-1 and TRBJ2-1, with D perhaps matching TRBD2 (5 bases). Germline V gives CDR1 SGHRS, CDR2 YFSETQ. The CDR3 contains 14 residues. Between the trimmed V and J ends, which lost 0 bases and 13 bases, there was a span of 17 bases. The CDR3 loop reads CASSLGGSYQNQFF. The CDR3 bases are TGCGCCAGCAGCTTGGGAGGGAGCTATCAAAACCAGTTCTTC.

V and J are TRBV7-9 and TRBJ1-6; D uncertain. The CDR3 contains 15 residues. V lost 2 bases and J 5 bases, leaving 10 bases between the germline ends. Germline values: CDR1 SEHNR, CDR2 FQNEAQ (reference sequence). DNA for the CDR3: TGTGCCAGCAGCTTACGGGGTGGGCATAATTCACCCCTCCACTTT. Encoded protein: CASSLRGGHNSPLHF.

This clonotype was seen more than once but under ten times. The genes are TRBV2 and TRBJ2-3; no clear D. V was trimmed by 5 bases and J by 2 bases, leaving 11 bases between them. The CDR3 contains 14 residues. Germline CDR1 SNHLY, CDR2 FYNNEI. The CDR3 loop is CASSRDLLTDTQYF. Here the CDR3 DNA reads TGTGCCAGCAGTCGAGACTTGCTCACAGATACGCAGTATTTT.

The chain recombines TRBV10-3 with TRBJ2-2; D remains unclear. CDR1 is ENHRY and CDR2 is SYGVKD in the germline V gene. Trimming took off 2 bases at V and 7 bases at J, with 5 bases between the two ends. This CDR3 contains 12 residues. The CDR3 DNA is TGTGCCATCAGTGAGAATATCGGGGAGCTGTTTTTT. It encodes CAISENIGELFF.

The CDR3 DNA reads as TGTGCCAGCAGGGGACTAGCGGGGGAGACAGATACGCAGTATTTT. Translating gives CASRGLAGETDTQYF. V and J are TRBV12-3 or TRBV12-4 and TRBJ2-3; 14 nucleotides line up with TRBD2. This CDR3 region has 15 residues. V was pared by 6 bases and J by 3 bases, with 2 bases of the junction left unmatched.

The J gene is TRBJ2-3, the V gene TRBV11-2; possibly TRBD2 for D (6 bases). Per germline, CDR1 SGHAT and CDR2 FQNNGV. V was cut by 0 bases and J by 2 bases, with 15 bases left in between. The CDR3 length is 17 residues. CDR3 amino acids: CASSLDPGLAVTDTQYF. The CDR3 region has the DNA TGTGCCAGCAGCTTAGATCCTGGATTAGCGGTCACAGATACGCAGTATTTT.

This sequence joins TRBV6-5 and TRBJ1-2, with 12 bases aligning to TRBD1. Germline-derived CDR1 and CDR2 are MNHEY and SVGAGI. This CDR3 spans 16 amino acids. V lost 0 bases and J lost 8; bases outside the gene matches: 7. CDR3 amino acids: CASSYSPGTGGEGYTF. In DNA, the CDR3 is TGTGCCAGCAGTTACTCCCCGGGGACAGGGGGCGAAGGCTACACCTTC.